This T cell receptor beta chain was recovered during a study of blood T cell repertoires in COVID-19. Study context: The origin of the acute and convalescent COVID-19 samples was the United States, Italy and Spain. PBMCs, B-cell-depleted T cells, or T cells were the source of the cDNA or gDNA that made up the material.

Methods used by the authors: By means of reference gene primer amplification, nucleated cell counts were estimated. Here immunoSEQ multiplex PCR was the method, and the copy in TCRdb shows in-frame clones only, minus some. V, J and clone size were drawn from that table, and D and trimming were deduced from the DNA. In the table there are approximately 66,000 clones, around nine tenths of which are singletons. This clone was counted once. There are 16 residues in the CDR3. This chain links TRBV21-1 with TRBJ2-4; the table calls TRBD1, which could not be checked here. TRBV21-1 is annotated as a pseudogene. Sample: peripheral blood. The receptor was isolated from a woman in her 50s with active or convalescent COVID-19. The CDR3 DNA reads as TGTGCCAGCAGCCTCACAGGCGTACGAGCCAAAAACATTCAGTACTTC. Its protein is CASSLTGVRAKNIQYF.